This T cell receptor (beta chain) was sequenced during a study of T cell responses to AZD1222 COVID-19 vaccine. General study findings and limits: Across spike, vaccine-associated CD4 TCRs were found, dominant at 160-218 and 743-854. Clonal diversity may have been underestimated, and the donors were mostly white British, with more females than males. There were repertoire samples only from the period after the peak T cell response.

V shed 4 bases and J shed 10 bases, with 8 bases lying between them. CDR3 length equals 11 residues. TCRdb keeps only in-frame clones here, not all; method: immunoSEQ multiplex PCR. The sample holds some 120,000 clones, roughly 85% seen once. About this clone: Its specificity is unknown.

The sequences come from peripheral blood, collected on day 0 of AZD1222 vaccination. The chain employs TRBV12-3 or TRBV12-4 and TRBJ2-1, with D unresolved. This sequence originates from an adult in good health. The CDR3 region is CASSSSREQFF. The CDR3 nucleotides read TGTGCCAGCAGTTCATCGCGCGAGCAGTTCTTC.